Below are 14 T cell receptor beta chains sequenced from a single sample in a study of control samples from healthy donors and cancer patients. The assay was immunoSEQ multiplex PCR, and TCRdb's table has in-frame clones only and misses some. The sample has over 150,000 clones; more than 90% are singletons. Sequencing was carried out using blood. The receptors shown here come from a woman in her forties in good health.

CDR3 DNA sequence: TGTGCCAGCAGCCCACAGACACAGGTTCGCCACGAGCAGTACTTC. Translated: CASSPQTQVRHEQYF. The chain links TRBV4-2 to TRBJ2-7, with D perhaps TRBD1 (5 bases). From germline, CDR1 is LGHNA and CDR2 YNFKEQ. Deletions cut 4 bases from V and 5 bases from J, with 18 bases between. The CDR3 sequence is 15 residues long.

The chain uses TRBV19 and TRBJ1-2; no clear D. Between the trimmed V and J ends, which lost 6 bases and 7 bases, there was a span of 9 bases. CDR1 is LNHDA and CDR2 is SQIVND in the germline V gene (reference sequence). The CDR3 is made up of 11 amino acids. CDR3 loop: CASREGSGYTF. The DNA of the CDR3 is TGTGCCAGTAGGGAGGGTTCTGGCTACACCTTC.

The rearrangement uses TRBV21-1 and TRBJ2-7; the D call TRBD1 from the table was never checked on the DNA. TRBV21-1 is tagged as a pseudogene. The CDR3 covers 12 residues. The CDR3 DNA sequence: TGTGCCAGCAGCAAAGTCGACAACGAGCAGTACTTC. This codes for CASSKVDNEQYF.

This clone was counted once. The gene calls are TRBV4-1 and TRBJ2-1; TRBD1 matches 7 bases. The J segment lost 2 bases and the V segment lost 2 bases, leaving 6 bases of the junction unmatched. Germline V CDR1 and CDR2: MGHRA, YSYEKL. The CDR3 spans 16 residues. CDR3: CASSQMTGPPYNEQFF. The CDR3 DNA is TGCGCCAGCAGCCAAATGACAGGGCCCCCCTACAATGAGCAGTTCTTC.

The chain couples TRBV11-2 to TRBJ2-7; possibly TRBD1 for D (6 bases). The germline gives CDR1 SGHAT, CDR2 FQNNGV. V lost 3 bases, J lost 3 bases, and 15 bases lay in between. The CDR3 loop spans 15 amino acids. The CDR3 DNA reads TGTGCCAGCAGCTTTAGCCAGGGGATATTCTACGAGCAGTACTTC. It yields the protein CASSFSQGIFYEQYF.

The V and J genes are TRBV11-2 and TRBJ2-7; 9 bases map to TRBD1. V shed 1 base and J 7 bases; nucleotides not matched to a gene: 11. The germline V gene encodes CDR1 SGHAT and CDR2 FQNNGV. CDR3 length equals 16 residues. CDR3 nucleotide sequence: TGTGCCAGCAGCTTAGTGGGGGGACAGGGAACGGAAGAGCAGTACTTC. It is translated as CASSLVGGQGTEEQYF.

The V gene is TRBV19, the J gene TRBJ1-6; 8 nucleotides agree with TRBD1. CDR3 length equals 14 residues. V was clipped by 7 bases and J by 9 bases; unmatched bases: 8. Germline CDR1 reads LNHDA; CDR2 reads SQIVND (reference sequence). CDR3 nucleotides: TGTGCCAGTACCCCAGGGGGCAGCGGTTCACCCCTCCACTTT. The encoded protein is CASTPGGSGSPLHF. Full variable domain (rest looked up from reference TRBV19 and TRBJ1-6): DGGITQSPKYLFRKEGQNVTLSCEQNLNHDAMYWYRQDPGQGLRLIYYSQIVNDFQKGDIAEGYSVSREKKESFPLTVTSAQKNPTAFYLCASTPGGSGSPLHFGNGTRLTVT.

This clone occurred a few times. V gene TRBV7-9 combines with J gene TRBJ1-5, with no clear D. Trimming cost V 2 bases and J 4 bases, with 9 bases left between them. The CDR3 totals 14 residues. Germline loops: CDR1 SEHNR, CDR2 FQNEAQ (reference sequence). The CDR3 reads CASSLRTENQPQHF. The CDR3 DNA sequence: TGTGCCAGCAGCTTACGTACAGAGAATCAGCCCCAGCATTTT.

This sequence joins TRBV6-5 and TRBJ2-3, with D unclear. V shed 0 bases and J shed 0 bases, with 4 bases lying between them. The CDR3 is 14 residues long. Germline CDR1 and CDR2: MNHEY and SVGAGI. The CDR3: CASSYSRSTDTQYF. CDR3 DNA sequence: TGTGCCAGCAGTTACTCTAGGAGCACAGATACGCAGTATTTT.

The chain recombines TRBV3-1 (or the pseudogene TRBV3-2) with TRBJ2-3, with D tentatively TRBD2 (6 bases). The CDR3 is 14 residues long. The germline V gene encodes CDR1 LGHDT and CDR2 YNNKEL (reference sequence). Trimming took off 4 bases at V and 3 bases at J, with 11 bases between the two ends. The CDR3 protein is CASSRDSVTDTQYF. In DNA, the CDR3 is TGTGCCAGCAGCCGGGACTCGGTAACAGATACGCAGTATTTT.

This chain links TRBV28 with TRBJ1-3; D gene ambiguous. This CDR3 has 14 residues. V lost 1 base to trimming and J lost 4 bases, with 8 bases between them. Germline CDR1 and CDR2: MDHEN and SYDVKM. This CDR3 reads CASSLSNSGNTIYF. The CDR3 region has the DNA TGTGCCAGCAGTTTATCCAATTCGGGAAACACCATATATTTT.

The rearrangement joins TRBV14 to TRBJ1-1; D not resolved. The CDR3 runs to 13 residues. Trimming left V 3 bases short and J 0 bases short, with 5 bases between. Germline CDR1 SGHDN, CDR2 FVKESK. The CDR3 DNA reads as TGTGCCAGCAGCCAGCAAGTGAACACTGAAGCTTTCTTT. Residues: CASSQQVNTEAFF. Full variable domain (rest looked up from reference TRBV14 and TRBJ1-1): EAGVTQFPSHSVIEKGQTVTLRCDPISGHDNLYWYRRVMGKEIKFLLHFVKESKQDESGMPNNRFLAERTGGTYSTLKVQPAELEDSGVYFCASSQQVNTEAFFGQGTRLTVV.

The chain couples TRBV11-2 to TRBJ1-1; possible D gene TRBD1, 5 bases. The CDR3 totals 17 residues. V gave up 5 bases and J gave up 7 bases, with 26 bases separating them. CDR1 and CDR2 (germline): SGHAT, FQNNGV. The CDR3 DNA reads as TGTGCCAGCAGCACCCACCGGGGACTAGACACCTATGGTGAAGCTTTCTTT. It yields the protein CASSTHRGLDTYGEAFF.

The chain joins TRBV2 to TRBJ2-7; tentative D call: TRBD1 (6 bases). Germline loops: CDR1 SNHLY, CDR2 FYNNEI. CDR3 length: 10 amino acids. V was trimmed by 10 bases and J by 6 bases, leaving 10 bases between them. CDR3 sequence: CAIQGGEQYF. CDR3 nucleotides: TGTGCCATACAGGGCGGCGAGCAGTACTTC.